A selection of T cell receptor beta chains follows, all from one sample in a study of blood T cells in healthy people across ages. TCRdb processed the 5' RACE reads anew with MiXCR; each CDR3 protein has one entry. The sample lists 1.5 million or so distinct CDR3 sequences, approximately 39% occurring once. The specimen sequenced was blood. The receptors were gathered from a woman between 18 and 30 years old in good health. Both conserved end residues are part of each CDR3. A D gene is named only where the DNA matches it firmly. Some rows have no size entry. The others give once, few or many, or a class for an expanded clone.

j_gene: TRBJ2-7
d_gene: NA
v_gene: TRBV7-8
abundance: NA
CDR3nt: TGTGCCAGCAGCTTCTACAAAGAGGAGCAGTACTTC
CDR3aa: CASSFYKEEQYF

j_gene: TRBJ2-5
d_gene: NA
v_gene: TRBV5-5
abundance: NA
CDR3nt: TGTGCCAGCAGCCCGGGGACCTCTTGGTACCAAGAGACCCAGTACTTC
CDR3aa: CASSPGTSWYQETQYF

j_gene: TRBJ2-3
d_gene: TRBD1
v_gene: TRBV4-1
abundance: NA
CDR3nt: TGCGCCAGCAGCCAAAGACAGGGGATGTCGGGAGATACGCAGTATTTT
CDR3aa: CASSQRQGMSGDTQYF

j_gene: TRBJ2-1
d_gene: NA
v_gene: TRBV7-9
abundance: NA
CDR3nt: TGTGCCAGCAGCCCCCTTAGAACGGACTACAATGAGCAGTTCTTC
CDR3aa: CASSPLRTDYNEQFF

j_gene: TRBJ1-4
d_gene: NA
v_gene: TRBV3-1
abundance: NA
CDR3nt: TGTGCCAGCAGCCGCGAGGGGCGGGATGAAAAACTGTTTTTT
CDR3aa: CASSREGRDEKLFF

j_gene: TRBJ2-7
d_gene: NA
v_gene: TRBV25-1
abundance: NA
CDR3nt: TGTGCCAGCAGTGAGTGGACAGAGCAGTACTTC
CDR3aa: CASSEWTEQYF

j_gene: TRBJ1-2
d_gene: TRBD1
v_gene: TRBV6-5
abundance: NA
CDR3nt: TGTGCCAGCAGTTCGAGGACAGGACAATATGGCTACGCCTTC
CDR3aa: CASSSRTGQYGYAF

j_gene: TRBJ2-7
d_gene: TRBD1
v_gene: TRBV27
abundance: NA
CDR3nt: TGTGCCAGCAGTATAGGGGGACAGGGGTCCTACGAGCAGTACTTC
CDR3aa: CASSIGGQGSYEQYF

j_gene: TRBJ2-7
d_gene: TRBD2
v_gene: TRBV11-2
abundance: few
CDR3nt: TGTGCCAGCAGCTCCACTAGCGTAAGGTATGAGCAGTACTTC
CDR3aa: CASSSTSVRYEQYF

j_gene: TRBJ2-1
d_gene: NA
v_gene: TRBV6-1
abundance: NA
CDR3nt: TGTGCCAGCAGTGGGCCACAGAATTCCTACAATGAGCAGTTCTTC
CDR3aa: CASSGPQNSYNEQFF

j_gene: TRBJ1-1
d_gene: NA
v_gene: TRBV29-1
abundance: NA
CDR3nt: TGCAGCGTTGTCCCCCGACTGAACACTGAAGCTTTCTTT
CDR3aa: CSVVPRLNTEAFF

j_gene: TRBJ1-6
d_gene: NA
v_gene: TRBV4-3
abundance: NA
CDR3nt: TGCGCCAGCAGCCAAGACCTGGGGGGTTCACCCCTCCACTTT
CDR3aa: CASSQDLGGSPLHF

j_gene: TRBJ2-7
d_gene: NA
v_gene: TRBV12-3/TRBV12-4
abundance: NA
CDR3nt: TGTGCCAGCAGTTTAGTCTTTGCGGCATCCTACGAGCAGTACTTC
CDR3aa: CASSLVFAASYEQYF

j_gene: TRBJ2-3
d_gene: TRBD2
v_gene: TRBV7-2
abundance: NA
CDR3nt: TGTGCCAGCGCCTGGGGGGGGGATACGCAGTATTTT
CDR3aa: CASAWGGDTQYF

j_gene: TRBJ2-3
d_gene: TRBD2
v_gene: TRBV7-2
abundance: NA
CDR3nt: TGTGCCAGCAGCCCCTGGACTAGCGGGATCACAGATACGCAGTATTTT
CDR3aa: CASSPWTSGITDTQYF

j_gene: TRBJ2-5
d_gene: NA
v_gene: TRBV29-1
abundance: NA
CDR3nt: TGCAGCGTCGTCCCCCCCATGGCGGTACAAGAGACCCAGTACTTC
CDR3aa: CSVVPPMAVQETQYF

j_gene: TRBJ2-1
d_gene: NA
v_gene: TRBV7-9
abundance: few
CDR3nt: TGTGCCAGCAGCTTAGGGACAGCCTACGAGCAGTTCTTC
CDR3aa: CASSLGTAYEQFF

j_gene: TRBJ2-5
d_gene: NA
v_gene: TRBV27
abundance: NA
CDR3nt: TGTGCCAGCAGTCCCCGGGACATCCAAGAGACCCAGTACTTC
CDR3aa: CASSPRDIQETQYF

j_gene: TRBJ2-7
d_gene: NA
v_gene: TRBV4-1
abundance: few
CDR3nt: TGCGCCAGCAGCCCCGGACAGCGAATCTCCTACGAGCAGTACTTC
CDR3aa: CASSPGQRISYEQYF

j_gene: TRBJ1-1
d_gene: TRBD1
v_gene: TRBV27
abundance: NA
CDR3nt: TGTGCCAGCCTCCGGACAGGGGTGAACACTGAAGCTTTCTTT
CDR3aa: CASLRTGVNTEAFF

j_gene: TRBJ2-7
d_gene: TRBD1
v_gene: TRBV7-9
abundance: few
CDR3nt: TGTGCCAGCACGGCCCGGGACAGCTCATACGAGCAGTACTTC
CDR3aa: CASTARDSSYEQYF

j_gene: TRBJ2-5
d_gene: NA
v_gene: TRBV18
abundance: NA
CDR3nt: TGTGCCAGCTCACCAAGGAGCGGTCAAGAGACCCAGTACTTC
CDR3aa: CASSPRSGQETQYF

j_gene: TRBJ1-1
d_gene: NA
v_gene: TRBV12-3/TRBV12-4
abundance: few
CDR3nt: TGTGCCAGCAGTTTCAATGGGGAAGCTTTCTTT
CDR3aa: CASSFNGEAFF

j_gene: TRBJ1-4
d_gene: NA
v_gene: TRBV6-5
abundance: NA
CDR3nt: TGTGCCAGCCGAAAGCGAGCAACTAGTGAAAAACTGTTTTTT
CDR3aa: CASRKRATSEKLFF

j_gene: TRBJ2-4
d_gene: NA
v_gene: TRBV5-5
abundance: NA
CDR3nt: TGTGCCAGCAGGCGTGATTGGCTAGCCAAAAACATTCAGTACTTC
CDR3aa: CASRRDWLAKNIQYF

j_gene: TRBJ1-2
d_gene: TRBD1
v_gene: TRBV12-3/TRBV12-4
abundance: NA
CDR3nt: TGTGCCAGCAGTGTTCGGTCGGGACAGGATGGCTACACCTTC
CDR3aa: CASSVRSGQDGYTF

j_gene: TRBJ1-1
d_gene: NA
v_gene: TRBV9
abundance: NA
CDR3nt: TGTGCCAGCAGCGGACCCCTGGAGAAGCCTACGAACACTGAAGCTTTCTTT
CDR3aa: CASSGPLEKPTNTEAFF

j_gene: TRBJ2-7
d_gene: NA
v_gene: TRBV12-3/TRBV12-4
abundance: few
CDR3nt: TGTGCCAGCAGCGAGAGTTTGGGGTACGAGCAGTACTTC
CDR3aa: CASSESLGYEQYF

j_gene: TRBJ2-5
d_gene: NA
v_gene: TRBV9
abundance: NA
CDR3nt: TGTGCCAGCAGCGGAGGTGGGAGTGAGCAGTACTTC
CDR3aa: CASSGGGSEQYF

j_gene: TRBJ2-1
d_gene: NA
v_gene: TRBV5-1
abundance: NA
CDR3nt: TGCGCCAGCAGACAGGACGCGAAGAATGAGCAGTTCTTC
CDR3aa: CASRQDAKNEQFF

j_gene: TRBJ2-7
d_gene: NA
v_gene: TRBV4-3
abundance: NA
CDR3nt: TGCGCCAGCAGCCCATCTCAGCTGGACGAGCAGTACTTC
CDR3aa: CASSPSQLDEQYF